A single sample gave rise to the 21 T cell receptor beta chains below, sequenced in a study of shared clonotypes between healthy human individuals. Only in-frame clones appear in the TCRdb table, and some are missing; sequencing was by immunoSEQ multiplex PCR. The sample has some 2.1 million clones; approximately 95% are singletons. Source material: naive CD4+ T cells sorted from blood. Subset of the sample: CD45RA+ positively selected. The origin of the receptors is a man aged 18 to 29 in good health.

The CDR3 sequence: CASSLDRGLAFAYNEQFF. The CDR3 region has the DNA TGTGCCAGCAGCTTAGACAGGGGATTAGCCTTCGCCTACAATGAGCAGTTCTTC. This chain links TRBV7-9 with TRBJ2-1; 7 bases are a match to TRBD1. This CDR3 region has 18 residues. J was trimmed by 2 bases and V by 1 base; bases with no gene match: 11. Germline CDR1 reads SEHNR; CDR2 reads FQNEAQ (reference sequence).

V gene TRBV6-5 combines with J gene TRBJ2-1; 9 nucleotides line up with TRBD2. Germline CDR1 reads MNHEY; CDR2 reads SVGAGI. The length of the CDR3 is 13 residues. Trimming took 11 bases from V and 4 from J; bases not matched to a gene: 6. DNA for the CDR3: TGTGCCTGGGGCGGGAGGGCGTACAATGAGCAGTTCTTC. Encoded protein: CAWGGRAYNEQFF.

This chain connects TRBV5-4 to TRBJ1-4; 9 bases agree with TRBD1. Trimming at V came to 4 bases and at J to 4 bases, leaving 8 bases not matched to a gene. Germline CDR1 SGHNT, CDR2 YYREEE (reference sequence). The CDR3 contains 16 residues. The CDR3 sequence: CASSGGTGTFNEKLFF. CDR3 in DNA: TGTGCCAGCAGCGGGGGGACAGGGACTTTTAATGAAAAACTGTTTTTT.

CDR3 loop: CASSEYKGIADTDTQYF. Here the CDR3 DNA reads TGCGCCAGCAGTGAGTACAAGGGGATAGCGGACACAGATACGCAGTATTTT. The genes are TRBV10-1 and TRBJ2-3, with D perhaps matching TRBD2 (6 bases). The CDR3 extends over 17 amino acids. V lost 1 base and J 2 bases, leaving 16 bases between the germline ends. Germline V lookup: CDR1 WNHNN, CDR2 SYGVQD (reference sequence).

The rearrangement uses TRBV4-3 and TRBJ2-1; 7 nucleotides align to TRBD2. The germline V gene encodes CDR1 LGHNA and CDR2 YSLEER. CDR3 length: 14 amino acids. V was pared by 4 bases and J by 7 bases, with 7 bases of the junction left unmatched. DNA for the CDR3: TGCGCCAGCAGCCGAAGTGAACTAGCGAATGAGCAGTTCTTC. The encoded protein is CASSRSELANEQFF.

The gene calls are TRBV5-6 and TRBJ2-3, with 8 bases lining up with TRBD1. With V trimmed by 5 bases and J by 2 bases, 1 base remained unmatched. Germline lookup yields CDR1 SGHDT and CDR2 YYEEEE. The CDR3 contains 13 residues. DNA of the CDR3: TGTGCCAGCAGGGGACAGGTCACAGATACGCAGTATTTT. Translation: CASRGQVTDTQYF.

This sequence joins TRBV6-1 and TRBJ2-2; 7 bases fit TRBD1. The CDR3 totals 14 residues. Per germline, CDR1 MNHNS and CDR2 SASEGT. V was pared by 4 bases and J by 3 bases, with 2 bases of the junction left unmatched. CDR3 sequence reads: CASSVTGDTGELFF. The CDR3 nucleotides are TGTGCCAGCAGTGTAACAGGGGACACCGGGGAGCTGTTTTTT.

The V gene is TRBV11-2, the J gene TRBJ2-5; no firm D call. The CDR3 extends over 14 amino acids. The germline gives CDR1 SGHAT, CDR2 FQNNGV. The germline V and J ends were trimmed by 3 bases and 5 bases, with 13 bases remaining between them. The DNA for the CDR3 is TGTGCCAGCAGCTTGGCAAACCATCCGGAGACCCAGTACTTC. Translating it yields CASSLANHPETQYF. Full variable domain (remainder filled in from reference TRBV11-2 and TRBJ2-5): EAGVAQSPRYKIIEKRQSVAFWCNPISGHATLYWYQQILGQGPKLLIQFQNNGVVDDSQLPKDRFSAERLKGVDSTLKIQPAKLEDSAVYLCASSLANHPETQYFGPGTRLLVL.

CDR3 DNA sequence: TGTGCCAGCAGCCACGGGGGGCTGGAGACCTCCTACGAGCAGTACTTC. This encodes CASSHGGLETSYEQYF. The rearrangement links TRBV6-6 to TRBJ2-7, with D possibly TRBD2 on 7 matching bases. Germline V gene lookup returns CDR1 MNHNY and CDR2 SVGAGI (reference sequence). The V and J ends lost 6 bases and 0 bases respectively, with 18 bases between them. The CDR3 is made up of 16 amino acids.

The V and J genes are TRBV28 and TRBJ1-5; D possibly corresponds to TRBD1 (6 bases). With 4 bases removed from V and 5 bases from J, the gap between germline ends came to 15 bases. CDR1 is MDHEN, CDR2 SYDVKM, per germline. CDR3 length: 15 amino acids. CDR3 bases: TGTGCCAGCAGTTACTCCGGGACATGGGATCAGCCCCAGCATTTT. This gives the protein CASSYSGTWDQPQHF.

CDR3 sequence: CASSLPGPLALVYGYTF. As DNA, the CDR3 is TGTGCCAGCAGCCTACCGGGCCCCCTAGCTTTGGTCTATGGCTACACCTTC. The chain carries TRBV21-1 and TRBJ1-2. TRBV21-1 is a known pseudogene. CDR3 length: 17 amino acids.

This clone appeared once. V is TRBV19 and J is TRBJ1-2; 8 nucleotides match TRBD1. CDR1 LNHDA and CDR2 SQIVND come from the germline V gene (reference sequence). J was trimmed by 4 bases and V by 6 bases; bases with no gene match: 10. CDR3 length equals 15 residues. Written as DNA, the CDR3 is TGTGCCAGTAGGGCCGGGACAGGTGAATTCTATGGCTACACCTTC. Translation gives CASRAGTGEFYGYTF.

This rearrangement joins TRBV30 to TRBJ2-6; D unclear. Germline lookup yields CDR1 GTSNPN and CDR2 SVGIG (reference sequence). Trimming took 4 bases from V and 0 from J, leaving 7 bases between them. The CDR3 covers 14 residues. The CDR3 protein is CAWMPTSGANVLTF. DNA of the CDR3: TGTGCCTGGATGCCCACCTCTGGGGCCAACGTCCTGACTTTC.

The table lists this clone with a count of one. Other DNA sequences in the same sample also yield this CDR3. The J gene is TRBJ1-1, the V gene TRBV7-2, with 10 bases fitting TRBD1. V was pared by 5 bases and J by 4 bases, with 4 bases of the junction left unmatched. The CDR3 has 14 residues. Germline V CDR1 and CDR2: SGHTA, FQGNSA. CDR3 protein: CASSPWTGGTEAFF. The CDR3 bases are TGTGCCAGCAGCCCGTGGACAGGGGGCACTGAAGCTTTCTTT.

The chain couples TRBV7-9 to TRBJ1-2; D perhaps matches TRBD1 (5 bases). Trimming took 0 bases from V and 6 from J, leaving 17 bases between them. The CDR3 is 16 amino acids. Germline lookup yields CDR1 SEHNR and CDR2 FQNEAQ (reference sequence). The CDR3 DNA reads as TGTGCCAGCAGCTTAGCTTTTTTTCAGGGTCGGGATGGCTACACCTTC. Protein: CASSLAFFQGRDGYTF.

J is TRBJ2-5 and V is TRBV6-4; no definite D call. The germline V and J ends were trimmed by 6 bases and 4 bases, with 12 bases remaining between them. Germline values: CDR1 MRHNA, CDR2 SNTAGT. The CDR3 extends over 13 amino acids. The CDR3 sequence: CASSSAVPETQYF. DNA for the CDR3: TGTGCCAGCAGCTCCGCCGTTCCAGAGACCCAGTACTTC.

This clone was counted once. The chain combines TRBV30 with TRBJ1-1; D unclear. CDR3 length: 14 residues. Germline-derived CDR1 and CDR2 are GTSNPN and SVGIG (reference sequence). V shed 2 bases and J shed 1 base, with 11 bases lying between them. The CDR3 spells CAWSLGLPNTEAFF. CDR3 nucleotides: TGTGCCTGGAGTCTCGGACTACCGAACACTGAAGCTTTCTTT.

The chain combines TRBV27 with TRBJ2-1; D gene ambiguous. CDR1 and CDR2 from the germline V gene are MNHEY and SMNVEV (reference sequence). This CDR3 is 14 amino acids long. V lost 5 bases and J lost 4, with 12 bases in between. CDR3 loop: CASSLRPAYNEQFF. DNA for the CDR3: TGTGCCAGCAGTCTACGGCCTGCGTACAATGAGCAGTTCTTC.

A remark on this clone: Other nucleotide sequences from this sample produce the same CDR3. The chain carries TRBV9 and TRBJ2-3; 7 bases map to TRBD2. Germline CDR1 reads SGDLS; CDR2 reads YYNGEE. The CDR3 contains 15 residues. The trim removed 0 bases at V and 6 bases at J, leaving 7 bases unmatched. CDR3: CASSVVGAGTDTQYF. The CDR3 coding sequence is TGTGCCAGCAGCGTAGTTGGAGCGGGAACGGATACGCAGTATTTT.

This chain links TRBV7-6 with TRBJ1-3; TRBD1 is a possible D gene (5 bases). CDR1 is SGHVS and CDR2 is FNYEAQ in the germline V gene. The CDR3 totals 16 residues. V was trimmed by 0 bases and J by 0 bases, leaving 9 bases between them. CDR3: CASSLAGVNSGNTIYF. The CDR3 DNA is TGTGCCAGCAGCTTAGCGGGGGTGAACTCTGGAAACACCATATATTTT.

The V gene is TRBV5-1, the J gene TRBJ2-1; 8 nucleotides align to TRBD1. The length of the CDR3 is 13 residues. The V segment lost 4 bases and the J segment 9 bases; nucleotides outside the gene matches: 6. Germline CDR1 SGHRS, CDR2 YFSETQ. The CDR3 DNA reads TGCGCCAGCAGCCCAGGGGGCGGTAGTGAGCAGTTCTTC. It encodes CASSPGGGSEQFF.